These T cell receptor beta chains were read from a single sample in a study of T cells in Graves' hyperthyroidism and ophthalmopathy. TCRdb passed the multiplex PCR reads through MiXCR, listing each CDR3 protein once. The sample consists of hundreds of thousands of distinct CDR3 sequences, under 45% of them appearing once. The sample was blood. The receptors were sampled from a woman in her 40s with Graves' hyperthyroidism. Both conserved end residues are part of each CDR3. The D gene is left open where the match is weak. Size tells how often a clone was seen (once, few, many) or the class of an expanded clone, and some rows leave it out.

v_call	j_call	clone_size	d_call	cdr3_aa	cdr3_nt
TRBV7-9	TRBJ1-2	many	-	CASSLTVGYTF	TGTGCCAGCAGCCTAACAGTCGGCTACACCTTC
TRBV13	TRBJ1-2	few	TRBD1	CASSPGQGANYGYTF	TGTGCCAGCAGCCCCGGACAGGGGGCTAACTATGGCTACACCTTC
TRBV6-1	TRBJ2-7	few	-	CACVPAVRSYEQYF	TGTGCCTGTGTTCCGGCCGTAAGGTCCTACGAGCAGTACTTC
TRBV7-8	TRBJ2-5	many	-	CASSLGAYGGGETQYF	TGTGCCAGCAGCTTAGGGGCCTACGGAGGGGGGGAGACCCAGTACTTC
TRBV29-1	TRBJ2-7	-	TRBD2	CSVRTSGRAGEQYF	TGCAGCGTTCGGACTAGCGGGAGGGCCGGCGAGCAGTACTTC
TRBV4-1	TRBJ2-7	few	TRBD1	CASSQVAFRDRVHEQYF	TGCGCCAGCAGCCAAGTAGCCTTCCGGGACAGGGTCCACGAGCAGTACTTC
TRBV7-2	TRBJ2-5	-	TRBD1	CASSYRGQSTQYF	TGTGCCAGCAGCTACCGGGGACAGTCGACCCAGTACTTC
TRBV20-1	TRBJ1-1	few	-	CSAAVPWTVNTEAFF	TGCAGTGCTGCAGTCCCCTGGACAGTGAACACTGAAGCTTTCTTT
TRBV24-1	TRBJ1-1	many	-	CATSDIGTQEEAFF	TGTGCCACCAGTGATATTGGGACTCAGGAGGAAGCTTTCTTT
TRBV10-1	TRBJ2-5	many	-	CASSESVGNQETQYF	TGCGCCAGCAGTGAGTCGGTGGGAAATCAAGAGACCCAGTACTTC
TRBV6-6	TRBJ2-7	-	-	CASRRDRGKSYEQYF	TGTGCCAGCAGGAGGGACCGTGGGAAATCCTACGAGCAGTACTTC
TRBV12-3/TRBV12-4	TRBJ1-2	-	-	CASSFPPGPIVNYGYTF	TGTGCCAGCAGTTTTCCCCCGGGCCCTATCGTTAACTATGGCTACACCTTC
TRBV12-3/TRBV12-4	TRBJ1-4	many	TRBD1	CASSFSGQGNEKLFF	TGTGCCAGCAGTTTCTCGGGACAGGGAAATGAAAAACTGTTTTTT
TRBV15	TRBJ1-1	many	TRBD1	CATSRDLGTGGTEAFF	TGTGCCACCAGCAGAGATCTTGGGACAGGGGGCACTGAAGCTTTCTTT
TRBV7-2	TRBJ2-7	once	TRBD1	CASSYRGQSDYEQYF	TGTGCCAGCAGCTACCGGGGACAGAGTGACTACGAGCAGTACTTC
TRBV12-3/TRBV12-4	TRBJ1-5	-	-	CASALSGYSNQPQHF	TGTGCCAGCGCTCTTTCTGGGTATAGCAATCAGCCCCAGCATTTT